The clone carrying this T cell receptor beta chain was observed at least ten times. What it binds is unknown. This CDR3 comprises 15 residues. Trimming took off 1 base at V and 4 bases at J, with 14 bases between the two ends. CDR1 is SGHTS, CDR2 YDEGEE, per germline. The entry originates in a study of molecular identifiers for immune sequencing clone quantification. Study outcomes and limitations: Same-barcode identical TCR molecules could make highly expanded clones look smaller than they are.

MiXCR was run by TCRdb on the PCR reads, yielding one entry per CDR3 protein. The table has about 320,000 distinct CDR3 sequences, roughly a quarter seen once. The chain carries TRBV5-8 and TRBJ1-1, with D perhaps TRBD1 (5 bases). The sequence was obtained from a human donor in good health. Some libraries in this study had Jurkat cell RNA spiked in. The source material was naive CD8+ T cells from blood, with Jurkat cell RNA spiked in. Subset: FACS-sorted CD8+CD4-CCR7+CD45RA+ naive T cells. CDR3 nucleotides: TGTGCCAGCAGCTTGTCTCTTTCGGGGGGCACTGAAGCTTTCTTT. Encoded protein: CASSLSLSGGTEAFF.